The rows below give T cell receptor beta chains drawn from one sample of a study of T cell responses to AZD1222 COVID-19 vaccine. Some clones are missing from TCRdb's copy, which holds only in-frame ones; the method was immunoSEQ multiplex PCR. The sample includes 150,000 to 200,000 clones, about 89% of them seen just once. Sequencing was performed on peripheral blood, taken 28 days after the second AZD1222 dose. These receptors were taken from an adult who received the AZD1222 COVID-19 vaccine. The CDR3 runs from the conserved cysteine through the conserved F or W. Each record gives: CDR3 protein, CDR3 DNA, D gene, J gene, V gene, clone size. A D gene is named only where the DNA matches it firmly. Where a row states a size, it is once, few, many or the class of an expanded clone; other rows omit it.

CDR3 protein: CASSLEAGRGYTF; CDR3 DNA: TGTGCCAGCAGCTTGGAGGCAGGGCGTGGCTACACCTTC; D gene: -; J gene: TRBJ1-2; V gene: TRBV5-4; clone size: few
CDR3 protein: CASREGETQYF; CDR3 DNA: TGTGCCAGTCGCGAGGGAGAGACCCAGTACTTC; D gene: -; J gene: TRBJ2-5; V gene: TRBV7-9; clone size: -
CDR3 protein: CASSLVDTIYF; CDR3 DNA: TGTGCCAGCAGTTTAGTTGACACCATATATTTT; D gene: -; J gene: TRBJ1-3; V gene: TRBV12-3/TRBV12-4; clone size: -
CDR3 protein: CASSLWRGDGYTF; CDR3 DNA: TGTGCCAGCAGCTTATGGCGAGGGGACGGCTACACCTTC; D gene: -; J gene: TRBJ1-2; V gene: TRBV11-2; clone size: once
CDR3 protein: CASSLLTTGVETQYF; CDR3 DNA: TGTGCCAGCAGCCTTCTAACCACGGGAGTGGAGACCCAGTACTTC; D gene: -; J gene: TRBJ2-5; V gene: TRBV7-2; clone size: -
CDR3 protein: CASSGLGLAAYNEQFF; CDR3 DNA: TGTGCCAGCAGCGGGTTGGGACTAGCGGCCTACAATGAGCAGTTCTTC; D gene: TRBD2; J gene: TRBJ2-1; V gene: TRBV7-2; clone size: once
CDR3 protein: CASSIGTEIWNTEAFF; CDR3 DNA: TGCGCCAGCAGCATTGGGACGGAAATCTGGAACACTGAAGCTTTCTTT; D gene: -; J gene: TRBJ1-1; V gene: TRBV5-1; clone size: -
CDR3 protein: CASSLDFSGNTIYF; CDR3 DNA: TGCGCCAGCAGCTTGGATTTCTCTGGAAACACCATATATTTT; D gene: -; J gene: TRBJ1-3; V gene: TRBV5-1; clone size: -
CDR3 protein: CASSVGDNSYEQYF; CDR3 DNA: TGTGCCAGCAGCGTAGGCGACAACTCCTACGAGCAGTACTTC; D gene: -; J gene: TRBJ2-7; V gene: TRBV9; clone size: -
CDR3 protein: CASSSGTGVTEKLFF; CDR3 DNA: TGTGCCAGCAGCTCCGGGACAGGGGTGACTGAAAAACTGTTTTTT; D gene: TRBD1; J gene: TRBJ1-4; V gene: TRBV3-1/TRBV3-2; clone size: -
CDR3 protein: CASSYGTGGDEQFF; CDR3 DNA: TGTGCCAGCAGCTATGGCACAGGGGGCGATGAGCAGTTCTTC; D gene: TRBD1; J gene: TRBJ2-1; V gene: TRBV5-5; clone size: -
CDR3 protein: CASSKRTSGRASGDTQYF; CDR3 DNA: TGTGCCAGCAGTAAGAGGACTAGCGGGAGGGCCTCGGGAGATACGCAGTATTTT; D gene: TRBD2; J gene: TRBJ2-3; V gene: TRBV27; clone size: -
CDR3 protein: CASSPLLGGSSGNTIYF; CDR3 DNA: TGTGCCAGCTCACCTCTCCTCGGTGGCAGCTCTGGAAACACCATATATTTT; D gene: -; J gene: TRBJ1-3; V gene: TRBV18; clone size: -
CDR3 protein: CASSLPDRTPNTEAFF; CDR3 DNA: TGTGCCAGCAGCCTACCGGACAGGACACCGAACACTGAAGCTTTCTTT; D gene: TRBD1; J gene: TRBJ1-1; V gene: TRBV5-4; clone size: -
CDR3 protein: CASSRRTSGTGETQYF; CDR3 DNA: TGTGCCAGCAGCCGACGGACTAGCGGGACGGGAGAGACCCAGTACTTC; D gene: TRBD2; J gene: TRBJ2-5; V gene: TRBV9; clone size: -
CDR3 protein: CASSPRTDLRGQYF; CDR3 DNA: TGTGCCAGCAGCCCCCGGACAGACCTACGAGGGCAGTACTTC; D gene: -; J gene: TRBJ2-7; V gene: TRBV7-8; clone size: -
CDR3 protein: CASSVVSGGLGGTQYF; CDR3 DNA: TGTGCCAGCAGCGTAGTCTCGGGGGGGCTAGGAGGTACGCAGTATTTT; D gene: TRBD2; J gene: TRBJ2-3; V gene: TRBV9; clone size: -
CDR3 protein: CSVQGGRNEKLFF; CDR3 DNA: TGCAGCGTCCAGGGGGGTAGGAATGAAAAACTGTTTTTT; D gene: TRBD1; J gene: TRBJ1-4; V gene: TRBV29-1; clone size: -
CDR3 protein: CASSSGGMPEQYF; CDR3 DNA: TGTGCCAGCAGCTCCGGGGGGATGCCCGAGCAGTACTTC; D gene: TRBD2; J gene: TRBJ2-7; V gene: TRBV13; clone size: -
CDR3 protein: CASSPTGGATEAFF; CDR3 DNA: TGTGCCAGCAGCCCAACTGGAGGGGCCACTGAAGCTTTCTTT; D gene: -; J gene: TRBJ1-1; V gene: TRBV5-6; clone size: -
CDR3 protein: CASSEIWEKLFF; CDR3 DNA: TGTGCCAGCAGTGAAATTTGGGAAAAACTGTTTTTT; D gene: -; J gene: TRBJ1-4; V gene: TRBV2; clone size: -
CDR3 protein: CSVRRFPTGRMNTEAFF; CDR3 DNA: TGCAGCGTCCGACGATTCCCGACAGGCCGAATGAACACTGAAGCTTTCTTT; D gene: -; J gene: TRBJ1-1; V gene: TRBV29-1; clone size: few
CDR3 protein: CASSLGGQRNQPQHF; CDR3 DNA: TGTGCCAGCAGCTTGGGCGGACAGCGCAATCAGCCCCAGCATTTT; D gene: -; J gene: TRBJ1-5; V gene: TRBV5-8; clone size: few
CDR3 protein: CATSGPGHPSNQPQHF; CDR3 DNA: TGTGCCACCAGTGGCCCGGGACACCCTAGCAATCAGCCCCAGCATTTT; D gene: -; J gene: TRBJ1-5; V gene: TRBV24-1; clone size: -
CDR3 protein: CASSLATGTGDYEQYF; CDR3 DNA: TGTGCCAGCAGCTTGGCCACCGGGACAGGGGATTACGAGCAGTACTTC; D gene: TRBD1; J gene: TRBJ2-7; V gene: TRBV5-6; clone size: -
CDR3 protein: CASTDVRTGSGYTF; CDR3 DNA: TGTGCCAGCACCGACGTAAGGACAGGGAGCGGCTACACCTTC; D gene: TRBD1; J gene: TRBJ1-2; V gene: TRBV6-6; clone size: -
CDR3 protein: CASSQDPSRTYEQYF; CDR3 DNA: TGTGCCAGCAGCCAAGATCCAAGCCGAACCTACGAGCAGTACTTC; D gene: -; J gene: TRBJ2-7; V gene: TRBV3-1/TRBV3-2; clone size: -
CDR3 protein: CASSLSQGSATSSTDTQYF; CDR3 DNA: TGTGCCAGCAGCTTATCCCAGGGTAGCGCAACGTCTAGCACAGATACGCAGTATTTT; D gene: -; J gene: TRBJ2-3; V gene: TRBV7-6; clone size: -
CDR3 protein: CASGSSGRNYGYTF; CDR3 DNA: TGTGCTAGTGGTTCCTCGGGTCGAAACTATGGCTACACCTTC; D gene: -; J gene: TRBJ1-2; V gene: TRBV12-5; clone size: few
CDR3 protein: CASSQDETGTSGTDTQYF; CDR3 DNA: TGTGCCAGCAGCCAAGACGAAACCGGGACAAGTGGCACAGATACGCAGTATTTT; D gene: -; J gene: TRBJ2-3; V gene: TRBV4-2; clone size: -
CDR3 protein: CASSQGTAGANVLTF; CDR3 DNA: TGTGCCAGCAGCCAAGGGACAGCCGGGGCCAACGTCCTGACTTTC; D gene: -; J gene: TRBJ2-6; V gene: TRBV14; clone size: -
CDR3 protein: CASSEALGTGAIPRYNEQFF; CDR3 DNA: TGTGCCAGCAGTGAAGCGCTTGGGACAGGGGCTATCCCGCGGTACAATGAGCAGTTCTTC; D gene: TRBD1; J gene: TRBJ2-1; V gene: TRBV6-1; clone size: -
CDR3 protein: CVRSSTGDKGSNQPQHF; CDR3 DNA: TGTGTCAGAAGCTCGACAGGGGATAAGGGTAGCAATCAGCCCCAGCATTTT; D gene: -; J gene: TRBJ1-5; V gene: TRBV7-5; clone size: -
CDR3 protein: CASSLLGVETQYF; CDR3 DNA: TGTGCCAGCAGTTTACTAGGGGTGGAGACCCAGTACTTC; D gene: -; J gene: TRBJ2-5; V gene: TRBV27; clone size: -
CDR3 protein: CASSIGSGNEQFF; CDR3 DNA: TGTGCCAGCAGTATAGGGTCCGGCAATGAGCAGTTCTTC; D gene: -; J gene: TRBJ2-1; V gene: TRBV19; clone size: -
CDR3 protein: CASSIGRQGYTF; CDR3 DNA: TGTGCCAGTAGTATCGGGAGGCAGGGCTACACCTTC; D gene: -; J gene: TRBJ1-2; V gene: TRBV19; clone size: few
CDR3 protein: CASSPGTSGRSSYEQYF; CDR3 DNA: TGTGCCAGCAGCCCCGGGACTAGCGGGAGGAGCTCCTACGAGCAGTACTTC; D gene: TRBD2; J gene: TRBJ2-7; V gene: TRBV7-2; clone size: -
CDR3 protein: CASSFMGTGLSEQYF; CDR3 DNA: TGTGCCAGCAGTTTTATGGGGACGGGATTGTCCGAGCAGTACTTC; D gene: -; J gene: TRBJ2-7; V gene: TRBV28; clone size: -
CDR3 protein: CASTAAGHSPLHF; CDR3 DNA: TGTGCCAGCACCGCCGCCGGGCATTCACCCCTCCACTTT; D gene: -; J gene: TRBJ1-6; V gene: TRBV2; clone size: -
CDR3 protein: CASRTGRANQETQYF; CDR3 DNA: TGTGCCAGCAGGACCGGTCGCGCTAACCAAGAGACCCAGTACTTC; D gene: -; J gene: TRBJ2-5; V gene: TRBV27; clone size: -
CDR3 protein: CASSPSPTGSRRELFF; CDR3 DNA: TGTGCCAGCTCACCATCCCCGACAGGCTCGCGGAGGGAGCTGTTTTTT; D gene: -; J gene: TRBJ2-2; V gene: TRBV18; clone size: -
CDR3 protein: CASLPRGSNNSPLHF; CDR3 DNA: TGTGCCAGCCTGCCGCGGGGGAGTAATAATTCACCCCTCCACTTT; D gene: -; J gene: TRBJ1-6; V gene: TRBV19; clone size: -
CDR3 protein: CASSLTRGDGYTF; CDR3 DNA: TGTGCCAGCAGCTTAACCAGGGGGGATGGCTACACCTTC; D gene: TRBD1; J gene: TRBJ1-2; V gene: TRBV13; clone size: -
CDR3 protein: CAIPGPASGTHTTQETQYF; CDR3 DNA: TGTGCCATCCCCGGCCCAGCTAGCGGGACCCATACCACCCAAGAGACCCAGTACTTC; D gene: TRBD2; J gene: TRBJ2-5; V gene: TRBV10-3; clone size: -
CDR3 protein: CASSVGIAGLGETQYF; CDR3 DNA: TGTGCCAGCAGCGTAGGGATAGCGGGGTTGGGAGAGACCCAGTACTTC; D gene: TRBD2; J gene: TRBJ2-5; V gene: TRBV9; clone size: -
CDR3 protein: CASSLEAAEPYGYTF; CDR3 DNA: TGTGCCAGCAGCTTGGAGGCAGCCGAACCCTATGGCTACACCTTC; D gene: -; J gene: TRBJ1-2; V gene: TRBV5-5; clone size: -
CDR3 protein: CASSAGDQETQYF; CDR3 DNA: TGCGCCAGCAGTGCGGGAGACCAAGAGACCCAGTACTTC; D gene: -; J gene: TRBJ2-5; V gene: TRBV10-1; clone size: -
CDR3 protein: CASSSPRQGPYEQYF; CDR3 DNA: TGTGCCAGCAGCTCGCCGAGACAGGGGCCCTACGAGCAGTACTTC; D gene: TRBD1; J gene: TRBJ2-7; V gene: TRBV11-2; clone size: -
CDR3 protein: CASSPTWGYGYTF; CDR3 DNA: TGTGCCAGCAGCCCGACCTGGGGCTATGGCTACACCTTC; D gene: -; J gene: TRBJ1-2; V gene: TRBV12-3/TRBV12-4; clone size: -
CDR3 protein: CASSLGGPDYEQYF; CDR3 DNA: TGTGCCAGCAGCTTAGGTGGACCAGACTACGAGCAGTACTTC; D gene: -; J gene: TRBJ2-7; V gene: TRBV7-3; clone size: -
CDR3 protein: CASSTGGGDGYTF; CDR3 DNA: TGTGCCAGCAGCACCGGGGGGGGCGATGGCTACACCTTC; D gene: -; J gene: TRBJ1-2; V gene: TRBV7-9; clone size: few
CDR3 protein: CASTGGTPSYNEQFF; CDR3 DNA: TGTGCCAGCACTGGCGGAACGCCCTCCTACAATGAGCAGTTCTTC; D gene: -; J gene: TRBJ2-1; V gene: TRBV2; clone size: -
CDR3 protein: CASSVFGGGGRVHEQYF; CDR3 DNA: TGTGCCAGCAGCGTATTTGGGGGGGGCGGGAGGGTCCACGAGCAGTACTTC; D gene: TRBD2; J gene: TRBJ2-7; V gene: TRBV11-2; clone size: -
CDR3 protein: CASSQDFRQGMGANYGYTF; CDR3 DNA: TGTGCCAGCAGCCAAGATTTTCGGCAGGGAATGGGGGCTAACTATGGCTACACCTTC; D gene: -; J gene: TRBJ1-2; V gene: TRBV4-2; clone size: -
CDR3 protein: CAISGQGRDEQFF; CDR3 DNA: TGTGCCATCAGTGGACAGGGTCGGGATGAGCAGTTCTTC; D gene: TRBD1; J gene: TRBJ2-1; V gene: TRBV10-3; clone size: -